The T cell receptor (beta chain) described here comes from a study of blood T cell repertoires in COVID-19. Overall study: Sites across the United States, Italy and Spain contributed samples from acute and convalescent COVID-19. The cDNA or gDNA used as material had been derived from T cells, B-cell-depleted T cells, or PBMCs.

Per the germline V gene, CDR1 is LNHDA and CDR2 is SQIVND (reference sequence). The CDR3 contains 13 residues. Deletions cut 2 bases from V and 0 bases from J, with 5 bases between. In the authors' workflow: From reference gene primer amplification, estimates of nucleated cell counts were derived. TCRdb's copy holds only in-frame clones and misses some; the assay was immunoSEQ multiplex PCR. V and J calls and clone size are as listed in that table; D and trimming were resolved from the DNA. This sample has about 140,000 clones, with just over 85% found just once. In this sample, this clone turned up once.

The receptor was isolated from a woman in her sixties or seventies with acute or convalescent COVID-19. This chain connects TRBV19 to TRBJ2-7, with D possibly being TRBD1 (5 bases). Sequencing was carried out using peripheral blood. CDR3 sequence (DNA): TGTGCCAGTAGTATAACAGGCTCCTACGAGCAGTACTTC. Translated: CASSITGSYEQYF.